These 7 T cell receptor beta chains came from one sample sequenced in a study of blood T cells in healthy people across ages. The authors ran a second PCR of about 7 to 12 cycles using a sample-barcoded 5' primer and a J-beta primer mix. Each CDR3 protein is one row after TCRdb ran MiXCR on the 5' RACE reads. This table holds around 650,000 distinct CDR3 sequences, 40% to 45% found once. Sequencing input: blood. The receptor set was obtained from a man older than 75 in good health.

This clonotype occurred many times. At one end, the junction sequence differs from germline, possibly due to a read error. This chain links TRBV7-3 with TRBJ2-5, with D perhaps being TRBD1 or TRBD2 (6 bases each). From germline, CDR1 is SGHTA and CDR2 FQGTGA. This CDR3 spans 13 amino acids. CDR3: CASSFGGGETQYF. CDR3 nucleotides: TGCGCCAGCAGCTTCGGAGGGGGAGAGACCCAGTACTTC. Supplemented by reference TRBV7-3 and TRBJ2-5, the full variable domain reads GAGVSQTPSNKVTEKGKYVELRCDPISGHTALYWYRQSLGQGPEFLIYFQGTGAADDSGLPNDRFFAVRPEGSVSTLKIQRTERGDSAVYLCASSFGGGETQYFGPGTRLLVL.

In this sample, this clonotype turned up a few times. The chain recombines TRBV5-8 with TRBJ2-5; 8 bases map to TRBD1. Matching the DNA end better, TRBJ2-7 makes the J call doubtful. Germline assignment: CDR1 SGHTS and CDR2 YDEGEE. This CDR3 has 16 amino acids. CDR3 sequence (DNA): TGTGCCAGCAGAGACAGAGCCGGGACAGGCCGCTACGAGCAGTACTTC. Translated, it gives CASRDRAGTGRYEQYF.

V and J are TRBV20-1 and TRBJ2-1, with TRBD2 identical over 9 bases. Germline CDR1 DFQATT, CDR2 SNEGSKA (reference sequence). CDR3 length: 15 residues. V dropped 2 bases and J dropped 7; count of bases not matched to a gene: 9. CDR3 nucleotides: TGCAGTGCTAGACTAGCGGGGCCAACTGGGAATGAGCAGTTCTTC. Its translation is CSARLAGPTGNEQFF.

At least ten counts were recorded for this clonotype. The genes are TRBV7-2 and TRBJ2-3; TRBD2 agrees at 14 bases. Germline lookup yields CDR1 SGHTA and CDR2 FQGNSA. V shed 4 bases, J shed 0 bases, and the junction held 9 bases outside the gene matches. The CDR3 covers 19 residues. The CDR3 region has the DNA TGTGCCAGCAGCTCCCCGACTAGCGGGAGGGGACCTAGCACAGATACGCAGTATTTT. It yields the protein CASSSPTSGRGPSTDTQYF.

V gene TRBV20-1 combines with J gene TRBJ2-4, with D perhaps TRBD2 (6 bases). The last part of the DNA fits TRBJ2-7 better; the J call may be wrong. Per the germline V gene, CDR1 is DFQATT and CDR2 is SNEGSKA (reference sequence). The CDR3 runs 16 residues. CDR3 sequence: CSARYLRDFVSYEQYF. The CDR3 DNA reads as TGCAGTGCTAGGTACTTACGGGACTTTGTTAGTTACGAGCAGTACTTC.

The gene calls are TRBV6-2 or TRBV6-3 and TRBJ1-1; unclear D gene. Trimming removed 6 bases from V and 6 bases from J, with 17 bases in between. In germline, CDR1 is MNHEY, CDR2 SVGEGT. The CDR3 contains 14 residues. In DNA form, the CDR3 reads TGTGCCAGCAGCCGACCTGTAGGGATGCCTGAAGCTTTCTTT. Encoded protein: CASSRPVGMPEAFF.

V usage is TRBV10-3 and J usage is TRBJ1-3; 7 bases are shared with TRBD1. V was clipped by 5 bases and J by 0 bases; unmatched bases: 4. Germline loops: CDR1 ENHRY, CDR2 SYGVKD. This CDR3 spans 15 amino acids. CDR3 coding DNA: TGTGCCATCAGTCGAGGGGGCAGCTCTGGAAACACCATATATTTT. Residues: CAISRGGSSGNTIYF.